These T cell receptor beta chains were read from a single sample in a study of shared clonotypes between healthy human individuals. TCRdb's copy holds only in-frame clones and misses some; the assay was immunoSEQ multiplex PCR. The top ten hold roughly 0.13% of the sample, which has 2 million to 2.5 million clones, approximately 96% seen once. Sequencing was performed on naive CD4+ T cells sorted from blood. These receptors all stem from a young man in good health. Both conserved end residues are part of each CDR3. D genes are given only for firm matches. Clone size, where shown, is once, few, many, or a class for clones that have expanded.

d_call	v_call	clone_size	j_call	cdr3_aa	cdr3_nt
TRBD1	TRBV2	.	TRBJ1-4	CASSLKFDGQGFTNEKLFF	TGTGCCAGCAGTCTGAAATTCGACGGACAGGGATTCACTAATGAAAAACTGTTTTTT
TRBD1	TRBV30	.	TRBJ2-5	CAWSLGQGGTQYF	TGTGCCTGGAGTCTTGGACAGGGTGGGACCCAGTACTTC
TRBD1	TRBV7-9	.	TRBJ1-4	CASSSGQGWEKLFF	TGTGCCAGCAGCTCCGGACAGGGTTGGGAAAAACTGTTTTTT
TRBD1	TRBV6-5	.	TRBJ1-4	CASRRQGAKSEKLFF	TGTGCCAGCAGGAGACAGGGGGCAAAGAGTGAAAAACTGTTTTTT
TRBD2	TRBV4-3	.	TRBJ2-2	CASSHLAGSGELFF	TGCGCCAGCAGCCATCTAGCGGGATCCGGGGAGCTGTTTTTT
.	TRBV7-2	.	TRBJ2-1	CASSAQGRRNEQFF	TGTGCCAGCAGCGCCCAGGGACGTAGGAATGAGCAGTTCTTC
.	TRBV7-9	once	TRBJ2-1	CASSLARGEGTNEQFF	TGTGCCAGCAGCTTAGCCAGGGGTGAGGGTACCAATGAGCAGTTCTTC
.	TRBV2	.	TRBJ2-2	CASSRGENTGELFF	TGTGCCAGCAGTAGGGGGGAAAACACCGGGGAGCTGTTTTTT
TRBD1	TRBV7-2	.	TRBJ2-5	CASSADRGRETQYF	TGTGCCAGCAGCGCCGACAGGGGGAGAGAGACCCAGTACTTC
.	TRBV2	.	TRBJ2-7	CASKDKGVFGEQYF	TGTGCCAGCAAGGACAAGGGGGTGTTCGGCGAGCAGTACTTC
.	TRBV19	.	TRBJ1-6	CASSIGTRNSPLHF	TGTGCCAGTAGTATCGGGACCCGTAATTCACCCCTCCACTTT
.	TRBV4-1	.	TRBJ1-2	CASSQSQAWVSGYTF	TGCGCCAGCAGCCAATCCCAGGCTTGGGTTTCTGGCTACACCTTC
.	TRBV2	.	TRBJ2-2	CASSETHMSGTGELFF	TGTGCCAGCAGTGAAACGCACATGTCAGGCACCGGGGAGCTGTTTTTT
.	TRBV11-3	.	TRBJ2-2	CASSPSGVGRNTGELFF	TGTGCCAGCAGCCCCTCGGGTGTAGGCCGAAACACCGGGGAGCTGTTTTTT
TRBD2	TRBV11-2	.	TRBJ2-3	CASSLGLAGGPAADTQYF	TGTGCCAGCAGCTTAGGACTAGCGGGAGGGCCGGCTGCAGATACGCAGTATTTT
.	TRBV4-1	.	TRBJ2-7	CASSQATRVHEQYF	TGCGCCAGCAGCCAAGCCACGAGGGTCCACGAGCAGTACTTC
.	TRBV5-1	.	TRBJ2-3	CASSLGRDPSSTDTQYF	TGCGCCAGCAGCTTGGGCAGGGACCCATCTAGCACAGATACGCAGTATTTT
.	TRBV20-1	.	TRBJ1-1	CSALVNTEAFF	TGCAGTGCTTTAGTGAACACTGAAGCTTTCTTT
.	TRBV7-6	.	TRBJ2-5	CASIPLIGYQETQYF	TGTGCCAGCATCCCCCTGATAGGGTACCAAGAGACCCAGTACTTC
.	TRBV5-1	once	TRBJ1-1	CASSGGAGWNTEAFF	TGCGCCAGCAGCGGCGGCGCGGGATGGAACACTGAAGCTTTCTTT
.	TRBV6-5	once	TRBJ1-1	CASSYSGANTEAFF	TGTGCCAGCAGTTACTCGGGAGCGAACACTGAAGCTTTCTTT
.	TRBV6-1	.	TRBJ2-5	CASSGTYQETQYF	TGTGCCAGCAGTGGGACATACCAAGAGACCCAGTACTTC
.	TRBV7-2	.	TRBJ1-2	CASSLVTAPYGYTF	TGTGCCAGCAGCTTAGTAACGGCACCCTATGGCTACACCTTC
.	TRBV18	.	TRBJ2-7	CASSRRSPSSYEQYF	TGTGCCAGCTCACGGCGGAGTCCTAGCTCCTACGAGCAGTACTTC
.	TRBV29-1	.	TRBJ1-1	CSVEDWAGTMNTEAFF	TGCAGCGTTGAAGATTGGGCAGGGACTATGAACACTGAAGCTTTCTTT
.	TRBV7-2	.	TRBJ2-6	CASSSRYSGANVLTF	TGTGCCAGCAGCTCCCGTTACTCTGGGGCCAACGTCCTGACTTTC
TRBD1	TRBV9	once	TRBJ1-1	CASSVQGGTEAFF	TGTGCCAGCAGCGTTCAGGGGGGAACTGAAGCTTTCTTT
.	TRBV5-1	once	TRBJ2-5	CASSLDGGGLQETQYF	TGCGCCAGCAGCTTGGATGGGGGCGGGCTGCAAGAGACCCAGTACTTC
.	TRBV28	.	TRBJ1-2	CAGGRGGYGYTF	TGTGCCGGCGGACGGGGTGGCTATGGCTACACCTTC
.	TRBV5-4	.	TRBJ1-1	CASSLSQETEAFF	TGTGCCAGCAGCCTATCCCAGGAAACAGAAGCTTTCTTT
.	TRBV5-1	once	TRBJ1-6	CASSLDAASSYNSPLHF	TGCGCCAGCAGCTTGGATGCAGCTAGCTCCTATAATTCACCCCTCCACTTT
.	TRBV4-1	.	TRBJ1-1	CASSQARTVNTEAFF	TGCGCCAGCAGCCAGGCTAGGACAGTTAACACTGAAGCTTTCTTT
.	TRBV11-1	.	TRBJ1-1	CASTKGVWNTEAFF	TGTGCCAGCACCAAAGGGGTGTGGAACACTGAAGCTTTCTTT
TRBD2	TRBV5-1	.	TRBJ2-3	CASSLGTSGGKATDTQYF	TGCGCCAGCAGCTTGGGGACTAGCGGGGGGAAAGCCACAGATACGCAGTATTTT
.	TRBV6-5	.	TRBJ1-1	CASSRAGALGTEAFF	TGTGCCAGCAGTCGGGCCGGGGCCCTGGGCACTGAAGCTTTCTTT
.	TRBV27	.	TRBJ1-2	CASSPPPPQGRYTF	TGTGCCAGCAGTCCGCCACCTCCGCAGGGGCGCTACACCTTC
.	TRBV30	.	TRBJ1-1	CACGPGNTEAFF	TGTGCCTGCGGGCCTGGGAACACTGAAGCTTTCTTT
TRBD1	TRBV7-9	once	TRBJ1-1	CASSRGQENTEAFF	TGTGCCAGCAGCCGAGGACAGGAGAACACTGAAGCTTTCTTT
.	TRBV18	.	TRBJ1-2	CASSPMGDYGYTF	TGTGCCAGCTCACCAATGGGTGACTATGGCTACACCTTC
.	TRBV5-1	.	TRBJ2-2	CASSPPGAGELFF	TGCGCCAGCAGCCCCCCTGGGGCCGGGGAGCTGTTTTTT
.	TRBV2	.	TRBJ1-5	CASSVRQYSNQPQHF	TGTGCCAGCAGTGTTCGACAATATAGCAATCAGCCCCAGCATTTT
TRBD1	TRBV30	.	TRBJ1-2	CAWSSQGLNYGYTF	TGTGCCTGGAGTTCACAGGGGCTAAACTATGGCTACACCTTC
.	TRBV30	.	TRBJ2-5	CAWSPGLLKETQYF	TGTGCCTGGAGTCCGGGACTCCTAAAAGAGACCCAGTACTTC
.	TRBV10-3	once	TRBJ1-5	CAISEWWNQPQHF	TGTGCCATCAGTGAGTGGTGGAATCAGCCCCAGCATTTT
.	TRBV2	.	TRBJ1-3	CASTVVDTIYF	TGTGCCAGCACCGTGGTTGACACCATATATTTT
.	TRBV13	.	TRBJ2-5	CASSLGSGMRETQYF	TGTGCCAGCAGCTTAGGGTCAGGTATGCGGGAGACCCAGTACTTC
.	TRBV6-5	.	TRBJ1-4	CASSYSIGGTNEKLFF	TGTGCCAGCAGTTACTCGATTGGGGGAACTAATGAAAAACTGTTTTTT
TRBD2	TRBV9	.	TRBJ2-5	CASSESRARGGRETQYF	TGTGCCAGCAGCGAGAGCAGGGCCAGGGGCGGGAGGGAGACCCAGTACTTC